This is a list of T cell receptor beta chains from one sample in a study of OX40 agonist ivuxolimab in advanced cancers. The table came from immunoSEQ multiplex PCR; TCRdb's copy has only in-frame clones and leaves some out. Of about 82,000 clones detected, approximately 84% appear once; the ten largest clones hold about 1.9%. The sample here was CD4+ or CD8+ T cells sorted from blood, taken in a trial of the OX40 agonist ivuxolimab. All receptors come from an adult with an advanced solid tumor such as melanoma, head and neck, liver or kidney cancer. CDR3s include the opening cysteine and the closing phenylalanine or tryptophan. The order of the fields is V gene, J gene, D gene, clone size, CDR3 DNA, CDR3 protein. A D gene is named only where the DNA matches it firmly. Only some rows state a clone size, as once, few, many or a class for expanded clones.

>TRBV15|TRBJ2-1|-|-
TGTGCCACCAGCAGAGATCAAGCGGATGAGCAGTTCTTC
CATSRDQADEQFF
>TRBV5-1|TRBJ2-2|-|once
TGCGCCAGCAGCTTAAAGACTTCCATCTCTGGGGAGCTGTTTTTT
CASSLKTSISGELFF
>TRBV6-1|TRBJ2-6|-|-
TGTGCCAGCAGTGACCACAGAACCTTAGTCTCTGGGGCCAACGTCCTGACTTTC
CASSDHRTLVSGANVLTF
>TRBV18|TRBJ2-5|TRBD2|-
TGTGCCAGCTCACCTACGGGAGGGTCAGAGACCCAGTACTTC
CASSPTGGSETQYF
>TRBV4-2|TRBJ1-4|-|-
TGTGCCAGCAGCCAAGATGAGGGGACTAATGAAAAACTGTTTTTT
CASSQDEGTNEKLFF
>TRBV28|TRBJ2-3|-|few
TGTGCCAGCAACTTTTACCCGGGGGGCACAGATACGCAGTATTTT
CASNFYPGGTDTQYF
>TRBV5-6|TRBJ1-5|-|-
TGTGCCAGCAGCTTAGGACGGAATCAGCCCCAGCATTTT
CASSLGRNQPQHF
>TRBV4-2|TRBJ2-7|-|-
TGTGCCAGCAGCCAAGATTGGGCCGAGAGCTCCTACGAGCAGTACTTC
CASSQDWAESSYEQYF
>TRBV5-1|TRBJ2-3|TRBD2|-
TGCGCCAGCAGCTTTGGGCAGTCCACCGTAGCGGGAGGCGGACGAGATACGCAGTATTTT
CASSFGQSTVAGGGRDTQYF
>TRBV18|TRBJ2-1|TRBD1|-
TGTGCCAGCTCACCAGAGACAGGGGTGCCCAATGAGCAGTTCTTC
CASSPETGVPNEQFF
>TRBV6-1|TRBJ2-7|TRBD2|-
TGTGCCAGCAGTGAGACTAGCCCCTGGGGCGAGCAGTACTTC
CASSETSPWGEQYF
>TRBV5-1|TRBJ2-5|TRBD1|-
TGCGCCAGCAGCATCGGACAGGGGGAGTCAGAGACCCAGTACTTC
CASSIGQGESETQYF
>TRBV5-1|TRBJ1-5|TRBD1|-
TGCGCCAGCAGCTTGTCGGGACAGGGTGACAGTCAGCCCCAGCATTTT
CASSLSGQGDSQPQHF
>TRBV6-1|TRBJ2-1|TRBD2|-
TGTGCCAGCAGTGAAAGGGGACTAGCGGGATACAATGAGCAGTTCTTC
CASSERGLAGYNEQFF